This TCR beta chain was profiled in a study of vaccination and CD4 T cells after COVID-19. Background on the study: For post-vaccine samples, collection took place a median about 65 days after dose two, ranging from 14 to 241. Overlapping spike peptides of SARS-CoV-2, HCoV-NL63, HCoV-OC43 and HCoV-229E were used, and cells were stimulated with them.

Treatment given: roughly 10-day PBMC culture with coronavirus spike peptide pools or control peptides (ViraFEST assay). Prior to the COVID-19 pandemic (2011-2018), the unexposed donor's CD4+ T cells were collected. Alongside roughly 10 IU/ml IL-2 and roughly 9.5 ug/ml peptide pools, PBMCs were cultured at some 2 million per well. With the Oncomine TCR Beta short-read assay, DNA from cultured CD4+ T cells was sequenced. MiXCR, run by TCRdb on the PCR reads, gives a single entry per CDR3 protein. The sample yields about 4,200 distinct CDR3 sequences, roughly 34% seen once. General observations from the study: For convalescent patients, 304 of the 307 vaccine-specific clones analyzed were classified as spike mono-reactive.

This CDR3 is 14 amino acids long. The germline V and J ends were trimmed by 1 base and 6 bases, with 12 bases remaining between them. About this clonotype: Its antigen is unknown.

The origin of this receptor is a human donor in good health. V gene TRBV12-3 or TRBV12-4 combines with J gene TRBJ1-2; a weak D match, TRBD1 (6 bases). Sequencing was performed on CD4+ T cells from blood, cultured in vitro. The CDR3 here is CASSLGTELDGYTF. Here the CDR3 DNA reads TGTGCCAGCAGTTTAGGGACAGAACTTGATGGCTACACCTTC.